This is a list of T cell receptor beta chains from one sample in a study of cytomegalovirus exposure and HLA in healthy donors. Assay used: immunoSEQ multiplex PCR; TCRdb lists only in-frame clones, some missing. The table has approximately 160,000 clones, 80% to 90% seen once. The sequencing sample was made of PBMCs. These receptors came from a woman aged 18-35 years in good health and CMV-seronegative. CDR3s include the opening cysteine and the closing phenylalanine or tryptophan. The D gene is left open where the match is weak. The listing skips clone size in some rows; elsewhere it reads once, few, many or a size class.

>TRBJ2-5|TRBV6-6|.|TRBD2
TGTGCCAGCACTGGCGGGAGGGCCCTAGGTGAGACCCAGTACTTC
CASTGGRALGETQYF
>TRBJ2-1|TRBV15|.|.
TGTGCCACCAGCAGAGAATACAACAATGAGCAGTTCTTC
CATSREYNNEQFF
>TRBJ2-3|TRBV9|once|TRBD2
TGTGCCAGCAGTATGACTAGCGGGAGGGCGGACCCGCAGTATTTT
CASSMTSGRADPQYF
>TRBJ2-3|TRBV11-2|once|TRBD2
TGTGCCAGCAGCTTACACATAGCGGGAGTCGGTACGCAGTATTTT
CASSLHIAGVGTQYF
>TRBJ1-1|TRBV14|few|.
TGTGCCAGCAGCCAAGATAAGCGCGGGCCAGTGTTGAACACTGAAGCTTTCTTT
CASSQDKRGPVLNTEAFF
>TRBJ1-5|TRBV28|few|.
TGTGCCAGCAGTGGAACAGGGTCAGGGCAGCCCCAGCATTTT
CASSGTGSGQPQHF
>TRBJ2-3|TRBV10-3|.|.
TGTGCCATCAGTGAACCGGGGATGTCCACAGATACGCAGTATTTT
CAISEPGMSTDTQYF
>TRBJ2-5|TRBV5-5|.|.
TGTGCCAGCAGCTTCCGGGCCTCCGGCGGGGAGACCCAGTACTTC
CASSFRASGGETQYF
>TRBJ2-1|TRBV27|.|.
TGTGCCAGCCGATTAGACTACTACAATGAGCAGTTCTTC
CASRLDYYNEQFF
>TRBJ2-7|TRBV11-2|.|.
TGTGCCAGCAGCTCTCTGCGGGCCTACGAGCAGTACTTC
CASSSLRAYEQYF
>TRBJ2-2|TRBV4-3|.|.
TGCGCCAGCAGCCAAGAATCGGGGACCGGGAGAGGGGAGCTGTTTTTT
CASSQESGTGRGELFF
>TRBJ2-7|TRBV28|.|TRBD2
TGTGCCAGCCTCGTCGGGGGGATAGGCGAGCAGTACTTC
CASLVGGIGEQYF
>TRBJ2-5|TRBV30|.|TRBD2
TGTGCCTGGAACTCGAGGGCGAGCGGGAGGACGTTGGTGACCCAGTACTTC
CAWNSRASGRTLVTQYF
>TRBJ2-3|TRBV6-6|.|.
TGTGCCAGCAGTTACCGGCCAAGCGGGCACACAGATACGCAGTATTTT
CASSYRPSGHTDTQYF
>TRBJ2-1|TRBV27|.|.
TGTGCCAGCAGTCCCCAGGGGTCCTACAATGAGCAGTTCTTC
CASSPQGSYNEQFF
>TRBJ2-7|TRBV18|.|TRBD1
TGTGCCAGCTCCGGGACAGGTAGTTCCTACGAGCAGTACTTC
CASSGTGSSYEQYF
>TRBJ2-7|TRBV5-1|.|.
TGCGCCAGCAGCTATGACAGACCTCCCTACGAGCAGTACTTC
CASSYDRPPYEQYF
>TRBJ1-2|TRBV19|few|TRBD1
TGTGCCAGTAGTATTGGGGGGACAGACTATGGCTACACCTTC
CASSIGGTDYGYTF
>TRBJ2-7|TRBV10-2|.|.
TGCGCCAGCAGCGCCTGGTCGGGGAGGAGCTCCTACGAGCAGTACTTC
CASSAWSGRSSYEQYF
>TRBJ2-7|TRBV6-6|.|TRBD2
TGTGCCAGCACCATTCCCGGAGCGGGGCCCTACGAGCAGTACTTC
CASTIPGAGPYEQYF
>TRBJ1-1|TRBV7-9|.|.
TGTGCCAGCAGCTTACCCAGGGAAACCACTGAAGCTTTCTTT
CASSLPRETTEAFF
>TRBJ2-5|TRBV28|.|.
TGTGCCAGCAGTTCCCACCGGAGTCAAGGGGCCCAGTACTTC
CASSSHRSQGAQYF
>TRBJ2-7|TRBV5-1|.|.
TGCGCCAGCAGCTTGGCCGGGGGAGGAAGCTCCTACGAGCAGTACTTC
CASSLAGGGSSYEQYF
>TRBJ2-1|TRBV25-1|.|TRBD2
TGTGCCAGCAGTGAATGGGAGGGGAAGAATGAGCAGTTCTTC
CASSEWEGKNEQFF
>TRBJ1-3|TRBV28|.|TRBD1
TGTGCCAGCAGCACTTTTGACAGGGAGGGAAACACCATATATTTT
CASSTFDREGNTIYF
>TRBJ2-7|TRBV9|few|.
TGTGCCAGCAGCGCCCACGAGGGTTCTGGGTACGAGCAGTACTTC
CASSAHEGSGYEQYF
>TRBJ2-7|TRBV11-2|.|.
TGTGCCAGCAGCTCAGAGACCCAACAGAACGAGCAGTACTTC
CASSSETQQNEQYF
>TRBJ1-2|TRBV15|.|TRBD1
TGTGCCACCAGCAGAGGGGACAGGCCGTATGGCTACACCTTC
CATSRGDRPYGYTF
>TRBJ1-4|TRBV7-7|.|.
TGTGCTAGCAGCTCCGACAGCTTTAATGAAAAACTGTTTTTT
CASSSDSFNEKLFF
>TRBJ1-4|TRBV4-1|.|.
TGCGCCAGCAGCCAGTCCGGGGGACGACCGAACGAAAAACTGTTTTTT
CASSQSGGRPNEKLFF
>TRBJ1-5|TRBV5-5|once|TRBD1
TGTGCCAGCAGCTTCCAACAGGGGACTCAGCCCCAGCATTTT
CASSFQQGTQPQHF
>TRBJ2-7|TRBV27|few|TRBD1
TGTGCCAGCAGCCCGCGGACCGGGACAGGGGGAACCTACGAGCAGTACTTC
CASSPRTGTGGTYEQYF
>TRBJ2-7|TRBV11-2|.|TRBD2
TGTGCCAGCAGCTCGCGGACTAGCGGGATCATCGGGGGTTACGAGCAGTACTTC
CASSSRTSGIIGGYEQYF
>TRBJ1-1|TRBV28|.|.
TGTGCCAGCAGTTTACTTGGGGTTTGGGGCAGGGCAGAAACTGAAGCTTTCTTT
CASSLLGVWGRAETEAFF
>TRBJ2-7|TRBV4-2|few|TRBD2
TGTGCCAGCAGCCGCTCGGGAGGGCAGGGGAGTCGGTACGAGCAGTACTTC
CASSRSGGQGSRYEQYF
>TRBJ2-1|TRBV5-4|.|TRBD1
TGTGCCAGCAGAGATGCCGAACAGGGGGCTTACAATGAGCAGTTCTTC
CASRDAEQGAYNEQFF
>TRBJ2-2|TRBV7-3|.|TRBD1
TGTGCCAGCAGCTCCTCGACAGGGGCGGATACCGGGGAGCTGTTTTTT
CASSSSTGADTGELFF
>TRBJ2-7|TRBV5-4|.|.
TGTGCCAGCAGCTTGCCGCCCTCTGACCTTGGGGCGTACGAGCAGTACTTC
CASSLPPSDLGAYEQYF
>TRBJ1-2|TRBV6-1|.|.
TGTGCCACGGGAGGGATCTCTCTCTATGGCTACACCTTC
CATGGISLYGYTF
>TRBJ2-7|TRBV27|.|.
TGTGCCAGCAGTTTCGCTAGCAACTACGAGCAGTACTTC
CASSFASNYEQYF
>TRBJ2-7|TRBV29-1|few|TRBD1
TGCAGCGTAGGACAGGGAAGCTCCTACGAGCAGTACTTC
CSVGQGSSYEQYF
>TRBJ1-2|TRBV5-8|.|TRBD1
TGTGCCAGCAGCACGGGACAGTTAGACTTAAACTATGGCTACACCTTC
CASSTGQLDLNYGYTF
>TRBJ1-2|TRBV28|.|TRBD1
TGTGCCAGCAGTTTCTCAGGGGGCACCGGTAGGGGCTACACCTTC
CASSFSGGTGRGYTF
>TRBJ1-4|TRBV7-9|.|TRBD1
TGTGCCAGCAGCCACCGGGACAGGGCGACTCTAGGTGAAAAACTGTTTTTT
CASSHRDRATLGEKLFF
>TRBJ2-1|TRBV7-8|few|TRBD2
TGTGCCAGCAGCTTACGTCTAGCGGGGAATGAGCAGTTCTTC
CASSLRLAGNEQFF
>TRBJ1-2|TRBV25-1|.|.
TGTGCCAGCAGTGCGGGACTAAACTATGGCTACACCTTC
CASSAGLNYGYTF
>TRBJ1-2|TRBV6-1|.|TRBD1
TGTGCCAGCAGCCTAAGGACAGGGGGCGACTATGGCTACACCTTC
CASSLRTGGDYGYTF
>TRBJ2-7|TRBV11-1|.|.
TGTGCCAGCAGCTTAGGAGGGTTCGACGAGCAGTACTTC
CASSLGGFDEQYF
>TRBJ2-1|TRBV27|.|.
TGTGCCAGCAGTTTATTGGGCGGGACGAGCCTTAAAAGGACCCCCAGCAATGAGCAGTTCTTC
CASSLLGGTSLKRTPSNEQFF